Listed below are T cell receptor beta chains from one sample, sequenced in a study of cytomegalovirus exposure and HLA in healthy donors. Repertoires were generated with immunoSEQ multiplex PCR, while TCRdb's copy carries only in-frame clones and drops some. The data show approximately 150,000 clones, less than 85% seen once. Sequencing was carried out using PBMCs. The receptors here all came from a man aged 55 to 69 in good health and CMV-seronegative. Each CDR3 is given with its conserved first and last residue. D genes are given only for firm matches. Rows give clone size only sometimes, using once, few, many, or a class for an expanded clone.

CASSFVTGTGELFF	TGTGCCAGCAGCTTTGTAACAGGGACCGGGGAGCTGTTTTTT	-	TRBJ2-2	-	TRBV11-2
CASSEAHGPLGRTLHF	TGTGCCAGCAGTGAAGCCCACGGACCCTTGGGGAGGACCCTCCACTTT	once	TRBJ1-6	-	TRBV6-1
CASSWSGSSGNTIYF	TGTGCCAGCAGTTGGTCGGGTTCCTCTGGAAACACCATATATTTT	-	TRBJ1-3	-	TRBV27
CASSYFLTTSTDTQYF	TGTGCCAGCAGCTACTTCCTGACAACTAGCACAGATACGCAGTATTTT	-	TRBJ2-3	-	TRBV5-6
CASSGTSGRAVGELFF	TGTGCCAGCAGCGGGACTAGCGGGAGGGCGGTCGGGGAGCTGTTTTTT	-	TRBJ2-2	TRBD2	TRBV2
CASSPSLSHNTQYF	TGTGCCAGCTCACCAAGTCTATCCCATAATACGCAGTATTTT	-	TRBJ2-3	-	TRBV18
CASSFGQFKRDGYTF	TGTGCCAGCAGTTTTGGACAGTTTAAAAGGGATGGCTACACCTTC	-	TRBJ1-2	-	TRBV6-5
CASSLYGREDGYTF	TGTGCCAGCAGCTTATACGGTCGGGAAGATGGCTACACCTTC	few	TRBJ1-2	-	TRBV7-3
CASRLRSSGANVLTF	TGTGCCAGCAGATTACGGAGCTCTGGGGCCAACGTCCTGACTTTC	-	TRBJ2-6	-	TRBV28
CASSIDESLPGNTIYF	TGTGCCAGTAGTATAGATGAGAGCCTTCCAGGAAACACCATATATTTT	-	TRBJ1-3	-	TRBV19
CASSRGGTQPQHF	TGTGCCAGCAGCAGGGGAGGGACTCAGCCCCAGCATTTT	-	TRBJ1-5	-	TRBV6-5
CASSHLPVNTIYF	TGTGCCAGTAGCCATCTGCCGGTTAACACCATATATTTT	-	TRBJ1-3	-	TRBV19
CSTRTGDTEAFF	TGCAGCACCCGGACGGGGGACACTGAAGCTTTCTTT	-	TRBJ1-1	-	TRBV29-1
CASSRGDYNQETQYF	TGTGCCAGCAGCCGAGGGGACTATAATCAAGAGACCCAGTACTTC	-	TRBJ2-5	TRBD2	TRBV11-2
CASRAVYEQYF	TGTGCCAGCAGGGCGGTTTACGAGCAGTACTTC	once	TRBJ2-7	-	TRBV6-1
CASSWSGTNTGELFF	TGTGCCAGCAGCTGGAGCGGGACGAACACCGGGGAGCTGTTTTTT	-	TRBJ2-2	TRBD2	TRBV7-9
CASALTRADEQFF	TGTGCCAGCGCCCTCACTAGGGCGGATGAGCAGTTCTTC	-	TRBJ2-1	-	TRBV7-2
CASVRGGETYEQYF	TGTGCCAGCGTTCGCGGGGGAGAGACCTACGAGCAGTACTTC	-	TRBJ2-7	TRBD2	TRBV28
CASSEGGWETQYF	TGTGCCAGCAGTGAAGGGGGCTGGGAGACCCAGTACTTC	-	TRBJ2-5	TRBD1	TRBV9
CASSDRDGYTF	TGTGCCAGCAGTGACAGGGATGGCTACACCTTC	few	TRBJ1-2	-	TRBV2
CASSSPRQQLNSPLHF	TGTGCCAGCAGTTCCCCGCGACAGCAGCTTAATTCACCCCTCCACTTT	-	TRBJ1-6	-	TRBV28
CASSHLGQGGQPQHF	TGTGCCAGCAGCCACCTCGGACAGGGCGGTCAGCCCCAGCATTTT	-	TRBJ1-5	TRBD1	TRBV5-5
CASSYARVVTEAFF	TGTGCCAGCAGTTACGCCAGGGTGGTAACTGAAGCTTTCTTT	-	TRBJ1-1	-	TRBV6-6
CASSEGAGGPSTDTQYF	TGTGCCAGCAGTGAGGGGGCGGGCGGGCCAAGCACAGATACGCAGTATTTT	few	TRBJ2-3	-	TRBV6-4
CASSYTGTYEQYF	TGTGCCAGCAGTTACACAGGGACCTACGAGCAGTACTTC	-	TRBJ2-7	-	TRBV6-5
CASSIPHRDTGELFF	TGTGCCAGTAGTATTCCCCACAGGGACACCGGGGAGCTGTTTTTT	-	TRBJ2-2	-	TRBV19
CASSSDSYGYTF	TGTGCCAGCAGCTCGGACAGCTATGGCTACACCTTC	-	TRBJ1-2	-	TRBV5-4
CASSSVNTGELFF	TGTGCCAGCAGCTCGGTGAACACCGGGGAGCTGTTTTTT	few	TRBJ2-2	-	TRBV7-8